Listed below are T cell receptor beta chains from one sample, sequenced in a study of T cell changes during pregnancy in multiple sclerosis. This table comes from immunoSEQ multiplex PCR, and its TCRdb copy is limited to in-frame clones, with some not included. The repertoire includes approximately 100,000 clones, under 95% of them detected once, and around 1.5% sits in the top ten. The specimen comprised peripheral blood, sampled after pregnancy. Receptors were obtained from a female donor with multiple sclerosis, enrolled in a pregnancy study. Both conserved end residues are part of each CDR3. The order of the fields is clone size, D gene, V gene, J gene, CDR3 protein, CDR3 DNA. D genes are given only for firm matches. Only some rows state a clone size, as once, few, many or a class for expanded clones.

clone_size: NA
d_call: TRBD1
v_call: TRBV10-3
j_call: TRBJ2-3
cdr3_aa: CAISGRGFSTDTQYF
cdr3_nt: TGTGCCATCAGTGGCAGGGGGTTTAGCACAGATACGCAGTATTTT

clone_size: NA
d_call: NA
v_call: TRBV19
j_call: TRBJ1-2
cdr3_aa: CASSMGPSNYGYTF
cdr3_nt: TGTGCCAGTAGTATGGGGCCTTCTAACTATGGCTACACCTTC

clone_size: NA
d_call: NA
v_call: TRBV18
j_call: TRBJ1-4
cdr3_aa: CASSPPTVGEKLFF
cdr3_nt: TGTGCCAGCTCACCGCCGACAGTTGGGGAAAAACTGTTTTTT

clone_size: NA
d_call: NA
v_call: TRBV11-2
j_call: TRBJ2-3
cdr3_aa: CASSVLSDTQYF
cdr3_nt: TGTGCCAGCAGTGTCTTGTCAGATACGCAGTATTTT

clone_size: NA
d_call: TRBD2
v_call: TRBV9
j_call: TRBJ2-7
cdr3_aa: CASSVAGGPVYEQYF
cdr3_nt: TGTGCCAGCAGCGTCGCGGGAGGGCCGGTCTACGAGCAGTACTTC

clone_size: once
d_call: TRBD1
v_call: TRBV27
j_call: TRBJ1-1
cdr3_aa: CASSLSMGQGENTEAFF
cdr3_nt: TGTGCCAGCAGTTTATCGATGGGACAGGGAGAGAACACTGAAGCTTTCTTT

clone_size: once
d_call: NA
v_call: TRBV5-4
j_call: TRBJ2-7
cdr3_aa: CASSLGNLEQYF
cdr3_nt: TGTGCCAGCAGCTTGGGAAACTTAGAGCAGTACTTC

clone_size: NA
d_call: TRBD1
v_call: TRBV19
j_call: TRBJ2-1
cdr3_aa: CASRPGQGFGEQFF
cdr3_nt: TGTGCCAGTAGGCCGGGACAGGGGTTCGGTGAGCAGTTCTTC

clone_size: NA
d_call: TRBD1
v_call: TRBV28
j_call: TRBJ1-5
cdr3_aa: CASSWRSGQGNQPQHF
cdr3_nt: TGTGCCAGCAGTTGGCGGTCTGGACAGGGGAATCAGCCCCAGCATTTT

clone_size: NA
d_call: TRBD1
v_call: TRBV18
j_call: TRBJ1-5
cdr3_aa: CASSLAGTGVEPQHF
cdr3_nt: TGTGCCAGCTCACTCGCCGGGACAGGGGTAGAGCCCCAGCATTTT

clone_size: NA
d_call: NA
v_call: TRBV9
j_call: TRBJ1-3
cdr3_aa: CASSVEGTGNTIYF
cdr3_nt: TGTGCCAGCAGCGTAGAGGGGACTGGAAACACCATATATTTT

clone_size: NA
d_call: NA
v_call: TRBV6-5
j_call: TRBJ2-7
cdr3_aa: CASSYSGSPEQYF
cdr3_nt: TGTGCCAGCAGTTACAGTGGCTCCCCAGAGCAGTACTTC

clone_size: NA
d_call: TRBD2
v_call: TRBV28
j_call: TRBJ2-1
cdr3_aa: CASSPPLAGTQPYNEQFF
cdr3_nt: TGTGCCAGCAGTCCGCCTTTAGCGGGGACACAACCTTACAATGAGCAGTTCTTC

clone_size: NA
d_call: TRBD1
v_call: TRBV6-5
j_call: TRBJ1-5
cdr3_aa: CASSYGAGGQPQHF
cdr3_nt: TGTGCCAGCAGTTACGGGGCAGGGGGACAGCCCCAGCATTTT

clone_size: NA
d_call: NA
v_call: TRBV19
j_call: TRBJ1-5
cdr3_aa: CASSPTGGPQPQHF
cdr3_nt: TGTGCCAGTAGTCCGACCGGGGGGCCTCAGCCCCAGCATTTT

clone_size: NA
d_call: NA
v_call: TRBV7-9
j_call: TRBJ1-1
cdr3_aa: CASRPQRDLTEAFF
cdr3_nt: TGTGCCAGCAGACCCCAGCGGGATCTCACTGAAGCTTTCTTT

clone_size: NA
d_call: NA
v_call: TRBV7-2
j_call: TRBJ1-4
cdr3_aa: CASSLAGRGTNEKLFF
cdr3_nt: TGTGCCAGCAGTCTAGCGGGCAGGGGAACTAATGAAAAACTGTTTTTT

clone_size: NA
d_call: NA
v_call: TRBV15
j_call: TRBJ2-5
cdr3_aa: CATSRQLAGETQYF
cdr3_nt: TGTGCCACCAGCAGACAACTAGCTGGGGAGACCCAGTACTTC

clone_size: NA
d_call: NA
v_call: TRBV7-9
j_call: TRBJ2-5
cdr3_aa: CASSLGASRGEETQYF
cdr3_nt: TGTGCCAGCAGCTTAGGCGCTTCCAGGGGGGAAGAGACCCAGTACTTC

clone_size: NA
d_call: NA
v_call: TRBV6-1
j_call: TRBJ2-1
cdr3_aa: CASRLHEQFF
cdr3_nt: TGTGCCAGCCGACTGCATGAGCAGTTCTTC

clone_size: NA
d_call: NA
v_call: TRBV6-1
j_call: TRBJ2-5
cdr3_aa: CASSEVGARETQYF
cdr3_nt: TGTGCCAGCAGTGAAGTGGGGGCGAGGGAGACCCAGTACTTC

clone_size: NA
d_call: NA
v_call: TRBV5-6
j_call: TRBJ1-2
cdr3_aa: CASSFTGRVGYTF
cdr3_nt: TGTGCCAGCAGCTTTACAGGGAGAGTTGGCTACACCTTC

clone_size: NA
d_call: NA
v_call: TRBV27
j_call: TRBJ2-1
cdr3_aa: CASSPVGWERGYNEQFF
cdr3_nt: TGTGCCAGCAGTCCCGTCGGTTGGGAACGGGGCTACAATGAGCAGTTCTTC

clone_size: NA
d_call: TRBD1
v_call: TRBV5-1
j_call: TRBJ2-1
cdr3_aa: CASSFRPTGGDNEQFF
cdr3_nt: TGCGCCAGCAGCTTCCGCCCGACAGGGGGGGACAATGAGCAGTTCTTC

clone_size: once
d_call: TRBD2
v_call: TRBV12-5
j_call: TRBJ2-1
cdr3_aa: CASGLLAGGYNEQFF
cdr3_nt: TGTGCTAGTGGCCTACTAGCGGGAGGTTACAATGAGCAGTTCTTC

clone_size: NA
d_call: TRBD1
v_call: TRBV5-4
j_call: TRBJ1-3
cdr3_aa: CASSLQGSGGNTIYF
cdr3_nt: TGTGCCAGCAGCTTACAGGGGAGTGGTGGAAACACCATATATTTT

clone_size: NA
d_call: TRBD1
v_call: TRBV6-1
j_call: TRBJ2-2
cdr3_aa: CASSSQGGNTGELFF
cdr3_nt: TGTGCCAGCAGTTCACAGGGGGGGAACACCGGGGAGCTGTTTTTT

clone_size: once
d_call: NA
v_call: TRBV7-9
j_call: TRBJ2-2
cdr3_aa: CASSSPQGAGELFF
cdr3_nt: TGTGCCAGCAGCTCCCCCCAGGGTGCCGGGGAGCTGTTTTTT

clone_size: NA
d_call: TRBD2
v_call: TRBV27
j_call: TRBJ2-2
cdr3_aa: CASSPFRTSGGLNTGELFF
cdr3_nt: TGTGCCAGCAGTCCTTTCCGGACTAGCGGGGGGCTTAACACCGGGGAGCTGTTTTTT

clone_size: NA
d_call: NA
v_call: TRBV5-1
j_call: TRBJ2-4
cdr3_aa: CASSLEGTKNIQYF
cdr3_nt: TGCGCCAGCAGCTTGGAGGGGACCAAAAACATTCAGTACTTC

clone_size: NA
d_call: TRBD1
v_call: TRBV5-1
j_call: TRBJ2-5
cdr3_aa: CASSVLTGGETQYF
cdr3_nt: TGCGCCAGCAGCGTTTTAACAGGGGGTGAGACCCAGTACTTC

clone_size: NA
d_call: NA
v_call: TRBV21-1
j_call: TRBJ2-7
cdr3_aa: CARGAFSYEQYF
cdr3_nt: TGTGCCAGAGGGGCCTTCTCCTACGAGCAGTACTTC

clone_size: NA
d_call: TRBD1
v_call: TRBV7-9
j_call: TRBJ2-7
cdr3_aa: CASSYPGQGGEQYF
cdr3_nt: TGTGCCAGCAGCTACCCGGGACAGGGGGGCGAGCAGTACTTC

clone_size: NA
d_call: NA
v_call: TRBV11-2
j_call: TRBJ1-4
cdr3_aa: CASTQGGEKLFF
cdr3_nt: TGTGCCAGCACCCAGGGAGGGGAAAAACTGTTTTTT

clone_size: NA
d_call: TRBD1
v_call: TRBV7-3
j_call: TRBJ2-3
cdr3_aa: CASSLGQASTDTQYF
cdr3_nt: TGTGCCAGCAGCTTAGGACAGGCAAGCACAGATACGCAGTATTTT

clone_size: NA
d_call: NA
v_call: TRBV28
j_call: TRBJ1-1
cdr3_aa: CASSLNSGWRDTEAFF
cdr3_nt: TGTGCCAGCAGTTTGAATTCGGGTTGGAGGGACACTGAAGCTTTCTTT

clone_size: NA
d_call: NA
v_call: TRBV12-2
j_call: TRBJ2-7
cdr3_aa: CASRLVPGVAAYEQYF
cdr3_nt: TGTGCAAGTCGCTTAGTCCCGGGGGTAGCGGCCTACGAGCAGTACTTC

clone_size: NA
d_call: TRBD1
v_call: TRBV28
j_call: TRBJ1-3
cdr3_aa: CASRQGYSGNTIYF
cdr3_nt: TGTGCCAGCCGACAGGGATACTCTGGAAACACCATATATTTT

clone_size: NA
d_call: TRBD1
v_call: TRBV30
j_call: TRBJ2-2
cdr3_aa: CAWSETGWTGELFF
cdr3_nt: TGTGCCTGGAGCGAGACAGGGTGGACCGGGGAGCTGTTTTTT

clone_size: NA
d_call: NA
v_call: TRBV6-1
j_call: TRBJ2-7
cdr3_aa: CASQGQTTYEQYF
cdr3_nt: TGTGCCAGCCAAGGACAGACGACCTACGAGCAGTACTTC

clone_size: NA
d_call: NA
v_call: TRBV5-1
j_call: TRBJ2-1
cdr3_aa: CASQRASDYNEQFF
cdr3_nt: TGCGCCAGCCAGCGGGCGAGTGACTACAATGAGCAGTTCTTC

clone_size: NA
d_call: NA
v_call: TRBV30
j_call: TRBJ2-5
cdr3_aa: CAWRSRGAGETQYF
cdr3_nt: TGTGCCTGGAGAAGTCGGGGAGCGGGAGAGACCCAGTACTTC

clone_size: NA
d_call: TRBD2
v_call: TRBV11-2
j_call: TRBJ2-2
cdr3_aa: CASSLDPGLASSGTGELFF
cdr3_nt: TGTGCCAGCAGCTTAGATCCGGGACTAGCGTCCTCGGGCACCGGGGAGCTGTTTTTT

clone_size: NA
d_call: TRBD1
v_call: TRBV28
j_call: TRBJ2-5
cdr3_aa: CASEGYRDSESQETQYF
cdr3_nt: TGTGCCAGCGAGGGGTACCGGGACAGCGAATCGCAAGAGACCCAGTACTTC

clone_size: NA
d_call: NA
v_call: TRBV4-1
j_call: TRBJ2-7
cdr3_aa: CASSQDIGTHSYEQYF
cdr3_nt: TGCGCCAGCAGCCAAGATATTGGGACACACTCCTACGAGCAGTACTTC

clone_size: NA
d_call: NA
v_call: TRBV6-1
j_call: TRBJ1-4
cdr3_aa: CASSEFRGENEKLFF
cdr3_nt: TGTGCCAGCAGTGAATTCCGGGGTGAGAATGAAAAACTGTTTTTT

clone_size: NA
d_call: TRBD1
v_call: TRBV9
j_call: TRBJ2-7
cdr3_aa: CASSEGPGTGIPQTYEQYF
cdr3_nt: TGTGCCAGCAGCGAGGGCCCCGGGACAGGGATTCCTCAAACCTACGAGCAGTACTTC

clone_size: NA
d_call: NA
v_call: TRBV19
j_call: TRBJ1-4
cdr3_aa: CASSIEAGRPEKLFF
cdr3_nt: TGTGCCAGTAGTATAGAGGCAGGGCGGCCTGAAAAACTGTTTTTT

clone_size: NA
d_call: TRBD2
v_call: TRBV28
j_call: TRBJ2-1
cdr3_aa: CASSPWTSGALKEQFF
cdr3_nt: TGTGCCAGCAGTCCGTGGACTAGCGGGGCCCTTAAAGAGCAGTTCTTC

clone_size: few
d_call: NA
v_call: TRBV19
j_call: TRBJ1-4
cdr3_aa: CASSTSGGPNEKLFF
cdr3_nt: TGTGCCAGTAGTACGTCGGGGGGGCCGAATGAAAAACTGTTTTTT

clone_size: NA
d_call: TRBD1
v_call: TRBV7-6
j_call: TRBJ2-5
cdr3_aa: CASRETGGRQETQYF
cdr3_nt: TGTGCCAGCAGGGAAACAGGGGGGAGACAGGAGACCCAGTACTTC

clone_size: NA
d_call: NA
v_call: TRBV6-6
j_call: TRBJ1-6
cdr3_aa: CASSYGGELETPLHF
cdr3_nt: TGTGCCAGCAGTTACGGCGGGGAATTAGAAACACCCCTCCACTTT

clone_size: NA
d_call: NA
v_call: TRBV5-4
j_call: TRBJ1-2
cdr3_aa: CASTSKGMYGYTF
cdr3_nt: TGTGCCAGCACCAGTAAGGGGATGTATGGCTACACCTTC

clone_size: NA
d_call: NA
v_call: TRBV9
j_call: TRBJ2-3
cdr3_aa: CASSVAAGDTTDTQYF
cdr3_nt: TGTGCCAGCAGCGTAGCGGCGGGGGACACCACAGATACGCAGTATTTT

clone_size: NA
d_call: NA
v_call: TRBV30
j_call: TRBJ1-5
cdr3_aa: CAWRGAGGNQPQHF
cdr3_nt: TGTGCCTGGAGGGGTGCAGGGGGCAATCAGCCCCAGCATTTT